This TCR beta chain appears in the sequencing data of a study of shared clonotypes between healthy human individuals. Notes on the study in general: Blood was the sole source, and tissue repertoires probably differ. An expected dependence of interdonor clonotype sharing on sequencing depth was noted.

This table comes from immunoSEQ multiplex PCR, and its TCRdb copy is limited to in-frame clones, with some not included. The table has about 590,000 clones, around 95% seen once. Only CD45RO-negative cells positively selected for CCR7 counted as naive CD8 cells, so terminally differentiated effector memory CD45RA+ cells were excluded. Healthy HIV-negative adults with no recent acute infections or vaccinations were recruited as donors. The study drew all its donors from Caucasian adults living in Nashville, Tennessee. Comments on this clone: Its antigen is not identified.

V lost 0 bases, J lost 4 bases, and 4 bases stayed unmatched. Germline loops: CDR1 MGHRA, CDR2 YSYEKL. The length of the CDR3 is 15 residues. This rearrangement joins TRBV4-1 to TRBJ2-7; 9 nucleotides agree with TRBD1. This TCR was sampled from a woman between 25 and 40 years old in good health. The sequenced sample consisted of naive CD8+ T cells sorted from blood. The DNA for the CDR3 is TGCGCCAGCAGCCAAGATCGGGACAGGGAATACGAGCAGTACTTC. This translates into CASSQDRDREYEQYF.